This T cell receptor beta chain was sequenced in a study of tissue T cells after allogeneic stem cell transplantation. V was pared by 2 bases and J by 8 bases, with 10 bases between. CDR1 and CDR2 (germline): SGHTS, YDEGEE. The CDR3 runs 12 residues. Profiling relied on immunoSEQ multiplex PCR, and the TCRdb table lists in-frame clones only, not all of them. The sample shows tens of thousands of clones, just under 95% of them seen only once. Sample: blood, taken before transplantation. This clonotype was sampled from a woman aged 40 to 75 who later had graft-versus-host disease after an allogeneic stem cell transplant. The chain employs TRBV5-8 and TRBJ1-1; D remains ambiguous. CDR3 nucleotides: TGTGCCAGCAGCTTACTGGCCCAAGAAGCTTTCTTT. Its translation is CASSLLAQEAFF.